This T cell receptor (beta chain) was documented in a study of T cells in Graves' hyperthyroidism and ophthalmopathy. When ophthalmopathy did not progress within 18 months, Graves' hyperthyroidism was considered stable. Diagnoses were established using clinical symptoms, serum thyroxine and TRAb, thyroid ultrasound and orbital computed tomography. Amplified regions were TCR beta CDR3 sequences from RNA transcripts. The TCR CDR3 first-round RT-PCR relied on the HTBI primer set. TCRdb fed the multiplex PCR reads into MiXCR, producing one record per CDR3 protein. The sample consists of 750,000 to 900,000 distinct CDR3 sequences, roughly 37% of them appearing once. V shed 0 bases and J 9 bases; nucleotides not matched to a gene: 12. Germline assignment: CDR1 LNHNV and CDR2 YYDKDF (reference sequence). The CDR3 sequence is 16 residues long.

Sequenced input: blood. The chain links TRBV15 to TRBJ2-5, with TRBD1 matching 8 bases. This sequence was found in a man younger than 35 with Graves' hyperthyroidism. The CDR3 region is CATSRDLGTGYQPQYF. The CDR3 coding sequence is TGTGCCACCAGCAGAGATCTGGGGACAGGATATCAGCCCCAGTACTTC.